Below are 13 T cell receptor beta chains sequenced from a single sample in a study of identical twins (TCRdb year 2016). The library was obtained by 5' RACE. The sequencer was an Illumina HiSeq 2000. TCRdb handled the public reads itself, with Q25 trimming in fastp and clone calling in MiXCR, and kept productive beta chains. Each CDR3 protein appears once, grouped with its most common genes and DNA. A total of about 470,000 distinct CDR3 sequences appear in this sample, less than 25% of them only once. The top ten clones comprise roughly 2.8% of the sample. These same records also appear under a second study, on T cells expressing NK-cell markers.

The sample consisted of CD4+ T cells sorted from blood. The receptors were gathered from a woman between 18 and 29 years old in good health.

This clonotype appeared a few times. The genes are TRBV7-2 and TRBJ2-7; weak D call: TRBD2 (5 bases). The CDR3 spans 14 residues. Deletions cut 3 bases from V and 6 bases from J, with 15 bases between. Germline V CDR1 and CDR2: SGHTA, FQGNSA. CDR3 residues: CASSFGGPNREQYF. CDR3 DNA: TGTGCCAGCAGCTTCGGAGGCCCAAATCGCGAGCAGTACTTC.

About this clonotype: At one end the junction does not follow the germline gene, possibly because of a read error. The chain employs TRBV25-1 and TRBJ2-7; TRBD1 agrees at 10 bases. The CDR3 is made up of 13 amino acids. The germline gives CDR1 MGHDK, CDR2 SYGVNS. Here the CDR3 reads CASKRTGGYEQYF. The CDR3 DNA reads TGTGCAAGCAAAAGGACAGGGGGCTACGAGCAGTACTTC.

V usage is TRBV16 and J usage is TRBJ2-1; the match to TRBD2 covers 7 bases. The CDR3 contains 17 residues. Germline V gene data show CDR1 as KGHSY and CDR2 as FQNENV. Trimming took 2 bases from V and 4 from J; bases not matched to a gene: 11. The CDR3 reads CASSQTPRTSIYNEQFF. The CDR3 coding sequence is TGTGCCAGCAGCCAAACCCCTCGGACTAGTATTTACAATGAGCAGTTCTTC.

The table lists this clonotype with a few counts. The gene calls are TRBV7-9 and TRBJ1-4, with 8 bases that match TRBD1. Germline trimming cut 1 base from V and 3 bases from J; bases unmatched to any gene: 4. The CDR3 spans 16 residues. Germline CDR1 reads SEHNR; CDR2 reads FQNEAQ (reference sequence). This CDR3 reads CASSLGTGTSNEKLFF. The CDR3 region has the DNA TGTGCCAGCAGCTTAGGGACAGGGACCTCTAATGAAAAACTGTTTTTT.

This clonotype was counted only a few times. The chain joins TRBV12-3 or TRBV12-4 to TRBJ1-5; no clear D gene. This CDR3 spans 12 amino acids. With 2 bases removed from V and 7 bases from J, the gap between germline ends came to 6 bases. The CDR3 coding sequence is TGTGCCAGCAGTTTAAGTCGGCAGCCCCAGCATTTT. Translated: CASSLSRQPQHF.

V is TRBV6-1 and J is TRBJ1-2, with unresolved D. The germline gives CDR1 MNHNS, CDR2 SASEGT. V gave up 1 base and J gave up 5 bases, with 8 bases separating them. The CDR3 has 13 residues. CDR3 nucleotides: TGTGCCAGCAGTGAAGGCAGGAAGTATGGCTACACCTTC. This encodes CASSEGRKYGYTF.

The rearrangement links TRBV4-3 to TRBJ2-2; D is unclear. V was shortened by 0 bases and J by 6 bases, with 5 bases between the two germline ends. The CDR3 covers 13 residues. Germline V gene data show CDR1 as LGHNA and CDR2 as YSLEER. The CDR3 sequence: CASSQDLSGELFF. The CDR3 DNA reads as TGCGCCAGCAGCCAAGATCTCTCCGGGGAGCTGTTTTTT.

This rearrangement joins TRBV6-2 or TRBV6-3 to TRBJ2-2, with D unresolved. Trimming removed 10 bases at V and 2 bases at J, with 11 bases between. The germline gives CDR1 MNHEY, CDR2 SVGEGT. The CDR3 has 13 residues. The CDR3, as DNA: TGTGCCACCCTAGACGGAAACACCGGGGAGCTGTTTTTT. Translating gives CATLDGNTGELFF.

This clonotype was recorded a few times. The chain has TRBV29-1 and TRBJ2-3; D may be TRBD2 (6 bases). This CDR3 has 14 residues. With 1 base removed from V and 2 bases from J, the gap between germline ends came to 10 bases. Germline V lookup: CDR1 SQVTM, CDR2 ANQGSEA. The CDR3 is CSVEVQRATDTQYF. DNA of the CDR3: TGCAGCGTTGAAGTCCAGCGGGCCACAGATACGCAGTATTTT.

For the CDR3, the DNA is TGTGCTAGTGGTTTGGGGGGGCACACTGAAGCTTTCTTT. This encodes CASGLGGHTEAFF. The V gene is TRBV12-5, the J gene TRBJ1-1; weak D call: TRBD1 (6 bases). With 1 base removed from V and 3 bases from J, the gap between germline ends came to 6 bases. This CDR3 is 13 amino acids long. CDR1 is LGHNT, CDR2 FRNRAP, per germline. The full variable domain, in which reference TRBV12-5 and TRBJ1-1 provide the parts outside the CDR3, is DARVTQTPRHKVTEMGQEVTMRCQPILGHNTVFWYRQTMMQGLELLAYFRNRAPLDDSGMPKDRFSAEMPDATLATLKIQPSEPRDSAVYFCASGLGGHTEAFFGQGTRLTVV.

Written as DNA, the CDR3 is TGCGCCAGCAGGCCTACCAGGTGGCAGCACGGGTTGTACGAGCAGTACTTC. Residues: CASRPTRWQHGLYEQYF. The chain couples TRBV5-1 to TRBJ2-7; unclear D gene. This CDR3 has 17 residues. V dropped 5 bases and J dropped 4 bases, with 25 bases sitting between them. Germline-derived CDR1 and CDR2 are SGHRS and YFSETQ.

This clonotype was observed a few times. The chain recombines TRBV7-9 with TRBJ2-7; D is perhaps TRBD1 (5 bases). Trimming left V 5 bases short and J 2 bases short, with 10 bases between. This CDR3 spans 13 amino acids. Per germline, CDR1 SEHNR and CDR2 FQNEAQ (reference sequence). The CDR3 region has the DNA TGTGCCAGCAGCGATCCAGGGACCTACGAGCAGTACTTC. Translated: CASSDPGTYEQYF.

V and J are TRBV4-3 and TRBJ2-1, with D possibly called TRBD1 or TRBD2 (5 bases each). CDR1 is LGHNA, CDR2 YSLEER, per germline. Trimming removed 2 bases at V and 8 bases at J, with 10 bases between. This CDR3 is 13 amino acids long. In nucleotides, the CDR3 is TGCGCCAGCAGCCAAAGGGTGGGGGATGAGCAGTTCTTC. Protein sequence: CASSQRVGDEQFF.